Listed here are 10 T cell receptor beta chains from one sample, sequenced in a study of blood T cells in healthy people across ages. It was with a sample-barcoded 5' primer and a J-beta primer mix that a second PCR of about 6 to 11 cycles was run. TCRdb fed the 5' RACE reads into MiXCR, producing one record per CDR3 protein. The sample shows approximately 810,000 distinct CDR3 sequences, 25% to 35% of them seen only once. The sample was blood. The receptors here all came from an elderly woman in good health.

The V call is TRBV7-2, the J call TRBJ1-1; D remains unclear. The CDR3 extends over 16 amino acids. V gave up 5 bases and J gave up 1 base, with 17 bases separating them. CDR1 SGHTA and CDR2 FQGNSA come from the germline V gene. This CDR3 reads CASSGPGAPRNTEAFF. The CDR3, as DNA: TGTGCCAGCAGCGGGCCAGGAGCCCCTCGGAACACTGAAGCTTTCTTT.

Here the CDR3 reads CASSLGDPLGGYQETQYF. The CDR3 DNA sequence: TGTGCCAGCAGCTTAGGGGACCCCCTAGGGGGCTACCAAGAGACCCAGTACTTC. This chain links TRBV11-2 with TRBJ2-5; 7 bases are shared with TRBD1. J gave up 0 bases and V 1 base, and 11 bases lay outside the gene matches. CDR3 length: 18 amino acids. Per the germline V gene, CDR1 is SGHAT and CDR2 is FQNNGV.

This clonotype was observed many times. This chain joins TRBV30 and TRBJ2-7; possibly TRBD1 for D (6 bases). Deletions cut 4 bases from V and 7 bases from J, with 14 bases between. The length of the CDR3 is 12 residues. The V gene's germline CDR1 is GTSNPN and CDR2 SVGIG (reference sequence). The CDR3 nucleotides read TGTGCCTGGACCGCAACAGGGATTGAGCAGTACTTC. This codes for CAWTATGIEQYF.

This clonotype was picked up a small number of times. A clone one base away is much larger, so this may be a read error. J is TRBJ2-1 and V is TRBV5-1, with 8 bases identical to TRBD1. The better agreement between TRBJ2-7 and the DNA end casts doubt on the J call. The CDR3 has 16 residues. Germline lookup yields CDR1 SGHRS and CDR2 YFSETQ. CDR3 sequence reads: CASSIPRGPSYNEQYF. DNA of the CDR3: TGCGCCAGCAGCATTCCCAGGGGGCCGTCCTACAATGAGCAGTACTTC.

In regard to this clonotype: A junction end diverges from the germline sequence, so it may reflect a read error. V usage is TRBV27 and J usage is TRBJ1-2; TRBD1 might be the D (5 bases). Germline loops: CDR1 MNHEY, CDR2 SMNVEV (reference sequence). This CDR3 has 13 residues. In nucleotides, the CDR3 is TGCGCCAGCAGTTCGCCAGGGAAGGATGGCTACATCTTC. Amino acids: CASSSPGKDGYIF.

This sequence joins TRBV11-2 and TRBJ2-3; a weak D match, TRBD1 (5 bases). Germline V gives CDR1 SGHAT, CDR2 FQNNGV. The CDR3 sequence is 13 residues long. The ends were cut back, 5 bases at V and 6 bases at J, with 12 bases in the middle. The CDR3 sequence: CASSRQIFDTQYF. The CDR3 nucleotides read TGTGCCAGCAGCAGACAGATTTTCGATACGCAGTATTTT.

The chain uses TRBV5-1 and TRBJ1-2, with 7 bases lining up with TRBD1. Germline V gives CDR1 SGHRS, CDR2 YFSETQ. V shed 2 bases and J 1 base; nucleotides not matched to a gene: 5. The CDR3 spans 15 residues. DNA of the CDR3: TGCGCCAGCAGCTTCGGGACAGCGGATAACTATGGCTACACCTTC. Its protein is CASSFGTADNYGYTF.

On this clonotype itself: The junction does not match germline at one end; this may be a read error. The chain combines TRBV12-3 or TRBV12-4 with TRBJ2-7, with D perhaps given as TRBD1 or TRBD2 (5 bases each). This CDR3 has 16 amino acids. Here the CDR3 reads CAGSPGRGKSSYEQYF. CDR3 nucleotide sequence: TGTGCCGGCAGCCCGGGACGGGGTAAAAGCTCCTACGAGCAGTACTTC.

This clonotype was detected ten times or more. Here the CDR3 reads CASSQDVGGRETQYF. The CDR3 DNA reads as TGTGCCAGCAGCCAAGATGTGGGGGGCCGGGAGACCCAGTACTTC. The chain has TRBV14 and TRBJ2-5; either TRBD1 or TRBD2 may supply D (6 bases each). Germline lookup yields CDR1 SGHDN and CDR2 FVKESK. CDR3 length: 15 residues. V was trimmed by 0 bases and J by 5 bases, leaving 13 bases between them.

The rearrangement links TRBV6-5 to TRBJ1-5; D is uncertain. The CDR3 is 13 amino acids. The germline V and J ends were trimmed by 4 bases and 9 bases, with 13 bases remaining between them. Per germline, CDR1 MNHEY and CDR2 SVGAGI. The CDR3 here is CASSFGPKGPQHF. As DNA, the CDR3 is TGTGCCAGCAGTTTTGGCCCAAAAGGGCCCCAGCATTTT.